This T cell receptor beta chain stems from a study of shared clonotypes between healthy human individuals (dated by TCRdb to the early 2020s). With respect to the entire study: A couple of women and a few men aged 18 to 49 years were included in the cohort. To increase sequencing depth and limit assay-specific biases, different laboratories used diverse techniques to prepare libraries and sequence TCR repertoires. Leukapheresis yielded between about 0.85 and 10 billion PBMCs per donor. To estimate repertoire size and how much clonotypes are shared between individuals, the study performed deep sequencing of blood TCR repertoires from 4 to 6 healthy adults.

A word on this clone: Its specific antigen is unknown. No clone much larger than this one lies a single base away; base qualities are absent.

Using the deep immunoSEQ assay, multiplex PCR amplified TCR CDR3 regions from genomic DNA. For each cell subset, the extracted genomic DNA was distributed evenly across all wells of several immunoSEQ 96-well plates, and each plate served as one replicate. For unsorted PBMC, each replicate PCR was loaded with approximately 0.3 ug genomic DNA, equivalent to 30,000 or so T cell genomes. Genomic DNA from unsorted PBMC was sequenced over ten immunoSEQ deep assay plates. Purified libraries were measured with a Qubit 3.0 fluorometer, size-checked on a Bioanalyzer 2100, and measured again with the KAPA Library Quantification kit. Each immunoSEQ 96-well plate was sequenced on its own single-read 150-cycle Illumina NextSeq 550 flow cell. Under the source paper's analysis protocol: Because the immunoSEQ output held only junctional sequences and lacked quality scores, the filtering could not match the filtering applied to full-length reads. To assign V/J genes and CDR3, sequences were annotated against IMGT germline references using PyIR, a Python wrapper for IgBLAST v1.9. Reads with weak V/J assignments (E-value above 1e-6), missing CDR3, stop codons, out-of-frame junctions, or ambiguous translated residues were removed. A V3J clonotype was defined by an identical inferred V gene, J gene, and CDR3 amino acid sequence. The percentage overlap between two repertoires was calculated by dividing the number of shared unique clonotypes by the size of the smaller repertoire. RTK rarefaction, the Chao1 estimator, and Recon v2.1 estimates of unobserved clonotypes were used to assess repertoire richness. TCRdb stores this immuneACCESS table with in-frame sequences only. Part of the clones is absent; in the studies checked, under half of the shortfall reflects unresolved V genes, and no reason is known for the rest. V and J calls and clone size are as listed in that table; D and trimming were resolved from the DNA. Recorded for this sample are about half a million clones; around four fifths of them occurred a single time. The ten largest clones represent approximately 12% of the sample.

The paper's findings and limits, for the study overall: The small number of donors limited the genetic and exposure-history diversity represented. Based on pairwise subsampling, the degree of clonotype sharing among donors was expected to be affected by sequencing depth. Sampling was restricted to blood, and TCR repertoires in tissues likely differ from the TCR repertoires found in blood.

Taken from the germline V gene, the CDR1 and CDR2 loops are SGHDT and YYEEEE. The CDR3 holds 14 amino acids from the cysteine to the phenylalanine. CDR3 DNA is the only sequence kept; it has 42 bases, read in frame from the first base. Relative to germline, V is missing 4 bases and J is missing 5 bases, with 5 bases of the junction outside any gene match. The donors were healthy, HIV-negative adults who had no recently reported acute infections or vaccinations. Every donor was a Caucasian adult residing in Nashville, Tennessee, USA. For unsorted samples, about 90 million PBMCs were counted and genomic DNA was extracted with the QIAamp DNA Blood Mini kit. After blood collection by leukapheresis, PBMCs were isolated using Ficoll-Histopaque density gradient centrifugation and then cryopreserved in the vapor phase of liquid nitrogen.

What was sequenced was PBMCs. The source of this sequence is a woman aged 40 to 49 in good health. Some clones in this sample may be carry-over from other donors' samples. The chain is made from TRBV5-6 and TRBJ1-2; TRBD1 agrees with 10 junctional bases. The CDR3 protein is CASSQTGGRYGYTF. The DNA sequence is TGTGCCAGCAGCCAGACAGGGGGCAGATATGGCTACACCTTC.